This T cell receptor (beta chain) was observed in a study of T cell repertoires in cytomegalovirus infection. TCRdb reprocessed the reads via MiXCR and lists one record per CDR3 protein. Here the sample spans 290,000 or so distinct CDR3 sequences, approximately 8.9% being singletons. Trimming removed 0 bases at V and 1 base at J, with 12 bases between. CDR3 size: 15 residues. Germline V lookup: CDR1 SQVTM, CDR2 ANQGSEA. This clonotype has a count of ten or more. The clonotype comes from a human donor in good health (CMV status not recorded). Some clones in this sample may be carry-over from other donors' samples. The chain recombines TRBV29-1 with TRBJ2-5; D is ambiguous. Sequenced sample: PBMCs. The CDR3 reads CSVEDRGRFQETQYF. The CDR3 coding sequence is TGCAGCGTTGAAGATCGTGGACGGTTCCAAGAGACCCAGTACTTC.